These T cell receptor beta chains were read from a single sample in a study of blood T cell repertoires in COVID-19. This table comes from immunoSEQ multiplex PCR, and its TCRdb copy is limited to in-frame clones, with some not included. Of just under 65,000 clones in the sample, roughly four fifths are singletons; the top ten hold 4% to 5.5%. The sequenced material came from peripheral blood. The receptors were sampled from a human donor in a cohort sampled during active COVID-19. The CDR3 runs from the conserved cysteine through the conserved F or W. D genes are given only for firm matches. Rows give clone size only sometimes, using once, few, many, or a class for an expanded clone.

>TRBJ1-1|TRBV5-6|TRBD1|15|.
TGTGCCAGCAGCTTAGAGGGACAGGGGATCACTGAAGCTTTCTTT
CASSLEGQGITEAFF
>TRBJ1-4|TRBV6-5|TRBD1|14|.
TGTGCCAGCAGGAGACAGGGGGCGCCTGAAAAACTGTTTTTT
CASRRQGAPEKLFF
>TRBJ1-5|TRBV28|.|15|few
TGTGCCAGCAGTTTTCAGGGTTCTCGCAATCAGCCCCAGCATTTT
CASSFQGSRNQPQHF
>TRBJ2-3|TRBV5-4|TRBD2|17|.
TGTGCCAGCAGCTCAGCGACTAGCGGGGGGAACACAGATACGCAGTATTTT
CASSSATSGGNTDTQYF
>TRBJ2-3|TRBV1|.|17|.
TGCACCAGCAGCCATCCCCCGGGGGTACCTAGCACAGATACGCAGTATTTT
CTSSHPPGVPSTDTQYF
>TRBJ2-7|TRBV7-9|.|14|.
TGTGCCAGCAGCTCCGGACAGTTTTCGGACGAGCAGTACTTC
CASSSGQFSDEQYF
>TRBJ1-3|TRBV3-1/TRBV3-2|.|14|.
TGTGCCAGCAGCCCAGTGGAGCTGGGAAACACCATATATTTT
CASSPVELGNTIYF
>TRBJ2-5|TRBV5-1|.|14|.
TGCGCCAGCAGCTTGGGGACAGTTCAAGAGACCCAGTACTTC
CASSLGTVQETQYF
>TRBJ2-7|TRBV7-9|.|13|.
TGTGCCAGCAACAACGCCCCGACAGTCGAGCAGTACTTC
CASNNAPTVEQYF
>TRBJ1-3|TRBV29-1|.|13|.
TGCAGCGTTGCGGGGGAAACTGGAAACACCATATATTTT
CSVAGETGNTIYF
>TRBJ2-2|TRBV3-1/TRBV3-2|TRBD2|13|few
TGTGCCAGCCTGCGGGGGGGCACCGGGGAGCTGTTTTTT
CASLRGGTGELFF
>TRBJ2-5|TRBV2|TRBD2|14|.
TGTGCCATACCTAGCGGGGTACTCCAAGAGACCCAGTACTTC
CAIPSGVLQETQYF
>TRBJ1-2|TRBV6-2/TRBV6-3|.|16|few
TGTGCCAGCAGTTCTTCCAGACAGGCCGCTAACTATGGCTACACCTTC
CASSSSRQAANYGYTF
>TRBJ2-5|TRBV6-1|TRBD1|13|.
TGTGCCAGCAGACCGGGGACAGCGGAGACCCAGTACTTC
CASRPGTAETQYF
>TRBJ1-2|TRBV6-1|.|13|.
TGTGCCAGCAGGGAAGACAGTAACTATGGCTACACCTTC
CASREDSNYGYTF
>TRBJ2-4|TRBV5-1|TRBD1|18|.
TGCGCCAGCAGCTTGGCCGAAGACAGGGGGCCAGCCAAAAACATTCAGTACTTC
CASSLAEDRGPAKNIQYF
>TRBJ2-2|TRBV5-6|.|11|.
TGTGCCAGCAGAAGAGCCGGGGAGCTGTTTTTT
CASRRAGELFF
>TRBJ1-3|TRBV27|.|16|.
TGTGCCAGCAGTAGGAACCGGGTCAGCTCTGGAAACACCATATATTTT
CASSRNRVSSGNTIYF
>TRBJ2-5|TRBV21-1|.|19|few
TGTGCCAGCAGCAAAGGGGATTCTCCGGGACAGGGGCGCCAAGAGACCCAGTACTTC
CASSKGDSPGQGRQETQYF
>TRBJ2-3|TRBV11-2|TRBD2|16|.
TGTGCCAGCACCCCGACTAGCGGGGGGGCCGCAGATACGCAGTATTTT
CASTPTSGGAADTQYF
>TRBJ2-1|TRBV6-2/TRBV6-3|.|13|.
TGTGCCAGCAGTCGGCCCCCTAGTGGTGAGCAGTTCTTC
CASSRPPSGEQFF
>TRBJ2-1|TRBV4-3|.|17|.
TGCGCCAGCAGCCAAGAAATTGGGGACTTTTCCTACAATGAGCAGTTCTTC
CASSQEIGDFSYNEQFF
>TRBJ2-2|TRBV19|TRBD2|15|few
TGTGCCAGTAGTGGTAGCCGGGAGGGGCGAGGGGAGCTGTTTTTT
CASSGSREGRGELFF
>TRBJ1-1|TRBV3-1/TRBV3-2|.|16|.
TGTGCCAGCAGCCAAGAAAGCCAGGGTGTCTCCACTGAAGCTTTCTTT
CASSQESQGVSTEAFF
>TRBJ2-3|TRBV3-1/TRBV3-2|TRBD2|15|once
TGTGCCAGCAGCCAACTGACTAGCCCGACAGATACGCAGTATTTT
CASSQLTSPTDTQYF
>TRBJ2-1|TRBV13|TRBD1|16|.
TGTGCCAGCAGCTTAGTAGGCAGGGGGCAATACAATGAGCAGTTCTTC
CASSLVGRGQYNEQFF
>TRBJ1-3|TRBV10-3|TRBD1|14|.
TGTGCCACCAAGGACAGGGGGCCTGGAAACACCATATATTTT
CATKDRGPGNTIYF
>TRBJ2-1|TRBV7-2|.|13|.
TGTGCCAGCAGCTTAGGTCTGTACAATGAGCAGTTCTTC
CASSLGLYNEQFF
>TRBJ1-5|TRBV19|.|13|few
TGTGCCAGTAGGGGACAACCCAATCAGCCCCAGCATTTT
CASRGQPNQPQHF
>TRBJ2-1|TRBV13|TRBD2|16|.
TGTGCCAGCAGCTCGCCCACGGGGGGGCTTGTCAATGAGCAGTTCTTC
CASSSPTGGLVNEQFF
>TRBJ1-1|TRBV18|TRBD1|13|.
TGTGCCAGCTCACAGGGGGCGAACACTGAAGCTTTCTTT
CASSQGANTEAFF
>TRBJ1-4|TRBV29-1|.|13|.
TGCAGCGTTGGAGTACGGGCTAATGAAAAACTGTTTTTT
CSVGVRANEKLFF
>TRBJ2-5|TRBV5-1|TRBD2|15|once
TGCGCCAGCAGCTTGACTAGCGGGGGGGCTGAGACCCAGTACTTC
CASSLTSGGAETQYF
>TRBJ2-2|TRBV7-2|.|14|.
TGTGCCAGCAGCCCCGGGACATTAACCGGGGAGCTGTTTTTT
CASSPGTLTGELFF
>TRBJ2-7|TRBV4-1|TRBD1|15|.
TGCGCCAGCAGCCAAGATGGGACAGGAGCTACGAAGAAGAACTTC
CASSQDGTGATKKNF
>TRBJ2-4|TRBV5-1|TRBD2|17|.
TGCGCCAGCAGCGGAGGGACTAGCGGGGGGGCCGGAAACATTCAGTACTTC
CASSGGTSGGAGNIQYF
>TRBJ2-4|TRBV19|.|13|.
TGTGCCAGTAGTAGCGGGACCCCAAACATTCAGTACTTC
CASSSGTPNIQYF
>TRBJ2-1|TRBV4-2|.|16|.
TGTGCCAGCAGCCAAGAGTGGCGGGGCTCATACAATGAGCAGTTCTTC
CASSQEWRGSYNEQFF
>TRBJ2-7|TRBV10-3|.|13|.
TGTGCCATCAGCCGGGACTTGACCTACGAGCAGTACTTC
CAISRDLTYEQYF
>TRBJ2-7|TRBV3-1/TRBV3-2|.|17|.
TGTGCCAGCAGCCAAGAATGTCCCGGGACTGGGATTTACGAGCAGTACTTC
CASSQECPGTGIYEQYF